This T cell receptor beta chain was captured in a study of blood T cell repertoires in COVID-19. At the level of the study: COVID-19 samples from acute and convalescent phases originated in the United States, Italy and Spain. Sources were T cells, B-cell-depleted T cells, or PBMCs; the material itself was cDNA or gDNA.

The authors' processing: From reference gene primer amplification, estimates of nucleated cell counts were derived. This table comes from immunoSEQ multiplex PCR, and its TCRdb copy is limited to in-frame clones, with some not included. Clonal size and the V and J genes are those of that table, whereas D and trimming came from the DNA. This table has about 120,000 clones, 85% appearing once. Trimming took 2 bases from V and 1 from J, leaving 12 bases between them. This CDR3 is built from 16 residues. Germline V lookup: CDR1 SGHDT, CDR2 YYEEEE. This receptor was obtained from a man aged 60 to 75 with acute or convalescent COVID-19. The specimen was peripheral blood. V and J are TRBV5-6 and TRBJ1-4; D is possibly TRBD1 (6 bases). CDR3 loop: CASSLKQGRTNEKLFF. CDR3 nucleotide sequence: TGTGCCAGCAGCTTAAAACAGGGCAGAACTAATGAAAAACTGTTTTTT. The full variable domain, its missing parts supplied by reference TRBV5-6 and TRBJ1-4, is DAGVTQSPTHLIKTRGQQVTLRCSPKSGHDTVSWYQQALGQGPQFIFQYYEEEERQRGNFPDRFSGHQFPNYSSELNVNALLLGDSALYLCASSLKQGRTNEKLFFGSGTQLSVL.